This paragraph reports one T cell receptor (beta chain). Study processing details: From reference gene primer amplification, estimates of nucleated cell counts were derived. The table came from immunoSEQ multiplex PCR; TCRdb's copy has only in-frame clones and leaves some out. The D gene and trimming were derived from the DNA, and the V and J assignments and clone size from that table. The profile shows 65,000 to 90,000 clones, around nine tenths of them singletons. The sample belongs to a study of blood T cell repertoires in COVID-19. Germline-derived CDR1 and CDR2 are MNHEY and SVGAGI. Trimming took 4 bases from V and 10 from J; bases not matched to a gene: 11. The CDR3 is 15 residues long.

The clonotype originates from a woman younger than 30 with acute or convalescent COVID-19. The V gene is TRBV6-5, the J gene TRBJ2-7, with TRBD1 identical over 12 bases. Sequencing input: peripheral blood. The CDR3 nucleotides are TGTGCCAGCAGTTTATACCGGGACAGGGGGCTAATACAGTACTTC. As protein: CASSLYRDRGLIQYF.